The 7 T cell receptor beta chains below were found in one sample sequenced in a study of type 1 regulatory T cells. MiXCR was run by TCRdb on the reads, yielding one entry per CDR3 protein. The sample holds 88,000 or so distinct CDR3 sequences; roughly 28% are singletons and the top ten take less than 2.5%. Sequencing used CD4+ T cells, either the whole sample or a sorted fraction (not recorded which). All receptors come from a human donor in good health.

This clonotype was picked up one time. The chain employs TRBV2 and TRBJ1-6; D is undetermined. The CDR3 is made up of 12 amino acids. Germline V gives CDR1 SNHLY, CDR2 FYNNEI. V lost 6 bases and J 5 bases, leaving 5 bases between the germline ends. CDR3 nucleotide sequence: TGTGCCAGCAGGCAGCATAATTCACCCCTCCACTTT. Its translation is CASRQHNSPLHF.

This chain connects TRBV7-3 to TRBJ2-1; 12 bases match TRBD2. The CDR3 runs 15 residues. Per the germline V gene, CDR1 is SGHTA and CDR2 is FQGTGA. J gave up 5 bases and V 3 bases, and 2 bases lay outside the gene matches. CDR3 loop: CASSFGLAGNNEQFF. For the CDR3, the DNA is TGTGCCAGCAGCTTCGGACTAGCGGGAAACAATGAGCAGTTCTTC. Variable domain in full (rest from reference TRBV7-3 and TRBJ2-1): GAGVSQTPSNKVTEKGKYVELRCDPISGHTALYWYRQSLGQGPEFLIYFQGTGAADDSGLPNDRFFAVRPEGSVSTLKIQRTERGDSAVYLCASSFGLAGNNEQFFGPGTRLTVL.

J is TRBJ1-2 and V is TRBV3-1; D remains ambiguous. Germline CDR1 reads LGHDT; CDR2 reads YNNKEL (reference sequence). Between the trimmed V and J ends, which lost 0 bases and 3 bases, there was a span of 5 bases. CDR3 size: 13 residues. The DNA of the CDR3 is TGTGCCAGCAGCCAAGAGCGGTACTATGGCTACACCTTC. Amino acid sequence: CASSQERYYGYTF.

CDR3 amino acids: CSARDPPPGGRYTDTQYF. The CDR3 DNA is TGCAGTGCTAGAGATCCCCCCCCTGGGGGGCGGTACACAGATACGCAGTATTTT. The chain couples TRBV20-1 to TRBJ2-3, with D perhaps TRBD1 or TRBD2 (6 bases each). The CDR3 is 18 amino acids. Germline CDR1 reads DFQATT; CDR2 reads SNEGSKA (reference sequence). V lost 0 bases to trimming and J lost 2 bases, with 21 bases between them.

This clonotype was counted a single time. This chain joins TRBV24-1 and TRBJ2-1, with 12 bases aligning to TRBD1. V gave up 2 bases and J gave up 8 bases; unmatched junction bases: 9. Germline lookup yields CDR1 KGHDR and CDR2 SFDVKD. This CDR3 has 17 amino acids. The CDR3 sequence is CATSDSVRDRGRDEQFF. The CDR3 bases are TGTGCCACCAGTGATTCGGTCCGGGACAGGGGGCGCGATGAGCAGTTCTTC.

This clonotype was recorded a few times. The V gene is TRBV5-1, the J gene TRBJ1-1; D remains unclear. CDR1 and CDR2 (germline): SGHRS, YFSETQ. Trimming shortened V by 4 bases and J by 0 bases, and 10 bases separated the two germline ends. CDR3 size: 14 residues. The CDR3 loop is CASSRAALNTEAFF. CDR3 sequence (DNA): TGCGCCAGCAGCCGGGCCGCCCTGAACACTGAAGCTTTCTTT.

There are a few counts of this clonotype. V is TRBV18 and J is TRBJ2-1; 9 positions agree with TRBD2. Per the germline V gene, CDR1 is KGHSH and CDR2 is LQKENI. V shed 0 bases, J shed 4 bases, and the junction held 10 bases outside the gene matches. The CDR3 spans 18 residues. The CDR3 DNA reads as TGTGCCAGCTCACCACCGGTAGCGGGAGATTTTCTATACAATGAGCAGTTCTTC. As protein: CASSPPVAGDFLYNEQFF.